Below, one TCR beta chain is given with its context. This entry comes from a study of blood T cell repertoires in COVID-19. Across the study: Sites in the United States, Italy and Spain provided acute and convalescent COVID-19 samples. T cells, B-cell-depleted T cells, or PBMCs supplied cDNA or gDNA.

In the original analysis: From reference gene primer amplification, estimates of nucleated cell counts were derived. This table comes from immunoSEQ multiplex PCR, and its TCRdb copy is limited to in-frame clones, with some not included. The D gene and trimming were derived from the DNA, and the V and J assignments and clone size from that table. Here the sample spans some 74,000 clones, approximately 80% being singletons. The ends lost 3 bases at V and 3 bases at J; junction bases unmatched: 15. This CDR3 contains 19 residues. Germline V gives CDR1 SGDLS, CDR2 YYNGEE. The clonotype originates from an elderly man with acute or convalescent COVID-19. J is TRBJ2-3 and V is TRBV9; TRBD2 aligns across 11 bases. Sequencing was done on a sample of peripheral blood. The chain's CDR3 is CASSATTGTSGSRTDTQYF. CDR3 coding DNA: TGTGCCAGCAGCGCTACGACTGGGACTAGCGGTTCCAGGACAGATACGCAGTATTTT.